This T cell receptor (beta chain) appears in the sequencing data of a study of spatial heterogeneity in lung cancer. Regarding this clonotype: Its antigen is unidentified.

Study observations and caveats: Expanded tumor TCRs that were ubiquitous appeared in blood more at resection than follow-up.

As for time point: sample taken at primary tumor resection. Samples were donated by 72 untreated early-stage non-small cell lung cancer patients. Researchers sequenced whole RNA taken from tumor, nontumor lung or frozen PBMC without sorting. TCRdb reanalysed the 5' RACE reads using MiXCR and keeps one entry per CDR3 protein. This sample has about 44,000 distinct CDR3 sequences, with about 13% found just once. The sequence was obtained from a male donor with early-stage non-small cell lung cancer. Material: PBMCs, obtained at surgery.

As DNA, the CDR3 is TGTGCCAGCAGCCAAGATCGGGTAGCGGGGGGCCAAGAGACCCAGTACTTC. It yields the protein CASSQDRVAGGQETQYF. The chain is built from TRBV3-1 and TRBJ2-5; 10 bases are shared with TRBD2. The CDR3 is 17 residues long. The germline CDR1 and CDR2 sequences are LGHDT and YNNKEL (reference sequence). V shed 0 bases and J 1 base; nucleotides not matched to a gene: 5.